These T cell receptor beta chains were read from a single sample in a study of OX40 agonist ivuxolimab in advanced cancers. TCRdb keeps only in-frame clones here, not all; method: immunoSEQ multiplex PCR. The sample includes tens of thousands of clones, over 80% of them seen just once. This sample comprised CD4+ or CD8+ T cells sorted from blood, obtained in a trial of the OX40 agonist ivuxolimab. The receptors stem from an adult with an advanced solid tumor such as melanoma, head and neck, liver or kidney cancer. The CDR3 runs from the conserved cysteine through the conserved F or W. The D gene is left open where the match is weak. Clone sizes are given selectively: once, few, many, or a class where the clone is expanded.

size	V	length	D	J	CDR3	DNA
NA	TRBV5-4	14	NA	TRBJ2-2	CASSRGLNTGELFF	TGTGCCAGCAGCCGGGGACTGAACACCGGGGAGCTGTTTTTT
NA	TRBV27	15	NA	TRBJ2-1	CASSLTVELSNEQFF	TGTGCCAGCAGCTTGACTGTGGAATTATCGAATGAGCAGTTCTTC
NA	TRBV19	14	TRBD1	TRBJ1-2	CASSILTGTVGYTF	TGTGCCAGTAGTATCTTGACAGGGACGGTTGGCTACACCTTC
NA	TRBV6-5	13	NA	TRBJ2-7	CASSYASSYEQYF	TGTGCCAGCAGTTACGCCAGCTCCTACGAGCAGTACTTC
NA	TRBV28	15	TRBD2	TRBJ2-7	CASSLRGLADYEQYF	TGTGCCAGCAGTCTCCGAGGACTAGCGGATTACGAGCAGTACTTC
NA	TRBV5-4	12	NA	TRBJ1-1	CAVARGGAEAFF	TGTGCCGTAGCCCGGGGCGGCGCTGAAGCTTTCTTT
once	TRBV4-1	15	NA	TRBJ2-3	CASSQYPAATDTQYF	TGCGCCAGCAGCCAATATCCCGCCGCCACAGATACGCAGTATTTT
once	TRBV15	14	TRBD1	TRBJ1-2	CATSETGANYGYTF	TGTGCCACCAGCGAGACAGGGGCCAACTATGGCTACACCTTC
few	TRBV19	12	NA	TRBJ2-1	CASSRDYNEQFF	TGTGCCAGTAGCCGGGATTACAATGAGCAGTTCTTC
NA	TRBV30	12	NA	TRBJ2-1	CAWSSSFNEQFF	TGTGCCTGGAGTAGCAGCTTCAATGAGCAGTTCTTC
once	TRBV29-1	13	TRBD2	TRBJ2-1	CSVEAREGNEQFF	TGCAGCGTTGAAGCACGGGAGGGCAATGAGCAGTTCTTC
NA	TRBV6-6	15	NA	TRBJ1-3	CASSLHRSSGNTIYF	TGTGCCAGCAGCCTACACCGGAGCTCTGGAAACACCATATATTTT
NA	TRBV19	14	NA	TRBJ2-1	CASRPGFSPNEQFF	TGTGCCAGTAGGCCGGGATTCTCCCCCAATGAGCAGTTCTTC
NA	TRBV2	18	TRBD2	TRBJ2-3	CASSGGGLAGRLGDTQYF	TGTGCCAGCAGTGGTGGAGGACTAGCGGGAAGACTAGGAGATACGCAGTATTTT
NA	TRBV4-2	16	NA	TRBJ2-3	CASSQAYSGVEDTQYF	TGTGCCAGCAGCCAAGCCTACTCGGGAGTCGAAGATACGCAGTATTTT
NA	TRBV5-1	16	NA	TRBJ1-2	CASSPDDPGVIYGYTF	TGCGCCAGCAGCCCGGATGATCCGGGGGTAATCTATGGCTACACCTTC
NA	TRBV19	13	NA	TRBJ1-2	CASSPIGAYGYTF	TGTGCCAGTAGTCCTATAGGGGCGTATGGCTACACCTTC
NA	TRBV7-9	15	NA	TRBJ2-3	CASSLWGLRTDTQYF	TGTGCCAGCAGCTTGTGGGGTCTGCGTACAGATACGCAGTATTTT
NA	TRBV6-1	16	TRBD2	TRBJ2-3	CASSEFRLAVWDTQYF	TGTGCCAGCAGTGAATTTAGACTAGCGGTGTGGGATACGCAGTATTTT
NA	TRBV4-1	17	TRBD2	TRBJ2-1	CASSQERASGSVNEQFF	TGCGCCAGCAGCCAAGAGAGGGCTAGCGGGAGTGTCAATGAGCAGTTCTTC
NA	TRBV5-4	16	TRBD1	TRBJ1-6	CASSLQGAGGRFTLHF	TGTGCCAGCAGCTTACAGGGGGCAGGGGGCCGATTCACCCTCCACTTT
once	TRBV6-1	17	TRBD2	TRBJ2-1	CASSEWGTSGSQNEQFF	TGTGCCAGCAGTGAATGGGGGACTAGCGGGAGTCAGAATGAGCAGTTCTTC